The 11 T cell receptor beta chains presented below share a single source sample, sequenced in a study of blood T cell repertoires in COVID-19. TCRdb's table, derived via immunoSEQ multiplex PCR, lists solely in-frame clones and lacks some. Altogether tens of thousands of clones are present, about 82% being singletons, with the ten largest covering 5% to 6.5%. Sequencing used peripheral blood. Receptors were obtained from a man in his 70s with acute or convalescent COVID-19.

The V gene is TRBV7-8, the J gene TRBJ2-1, with TRBD1 matching 7 bases. The CDR3 spans 17 residues. Per the germline V gene, CDR1 is SGHVS and CDR2 is FQNEAQ. V was pared by 1 base and J by 3 bases, with 9 bases of the junction left unmatched. CDR3: CASSLVPDRVGYNEQFF. The CDR3, as DNA: TGTGCCAGCAGCTTAGTTCCCGACAGGGTGGGCTACAATGAGCAGTTCTTC. Filled out from reference TRBV7-8 and TRBJ2-1, the complete variable domain reads GAGVSQSPRYKVAKRGQDVALRCDPISGHVSLFWYQQALGQGPEFLTYFQNEAQLDKSGLPSDRFFAERPEGSVSTLKIQRTQQEDSAVYLCASSLVPDRVGYNEQFFGPGTRLTVL.

The chain links TRBV5-1 to TRBJ2-5, with TRBD2 identical over 8 bases. The CDR3 runs 16 residues. Germline V gives CDR1 SGHRS, CDR2 YFSETQ. V trimming: 0 bases; J trimming: 4 bases; junction bases outside the gene matches: 8. CDR3: CASSLALRGGPETQYF. CDR3 sequence (DNA): TGCGCCAGCAGCTTGGCCTTACGGGGGGGCCCAGAGACCCAGTACTTC. The complete variable domain, with remaining parts taken from reference TRBV5-1 and TRBJ2-5, reads KAGVTQTPRYLIKTRGQQVTLSCSPISGHRSVSWYQQTPGQGLQFLFEYFSETQRNKGNFPGRFSGRQFSNSRSEMNVSTLELGDSALYLCASSLALRGGPETQYFGPGTRLLVL.

This chain links TRBV7-9 with TRBJ2-6, with a weak D call TRBD1 (5 bases). The V end lost 1 base, the J end lost 0 bases, and 16 bases lay between the germline ends. The CDR3 has 19 residues. Germline CDR1 reads SEHNR; CDR2 reads FQNEAQ (reference sequence). CDR3 DNA: TGTGCCAGCAGCTTAGGAATGACAGTTCCTCTCTCTGGGGCCAACGTCCTGACTTTC. Encoded protein: CASSLGMTVPLSGANVLTF.

V gene TRBV5-1 combines with J gene TRBJ2-5; perhaps TRBD2 as D (5 bases). CDR3 size: 17 residues. Germline CDR1 is SGHRS and CDR2 is YFSETQ. Trimming took 5 bases from V and 2 from J, leaving 22 bases between them. CDR3 coding DNA: TGCGCCAGCAGGACGGTTTACCGGGGAAGAGGGCAAGAGACCCAGTACTTC. Amino acid sequence: CASRTVYRGRGQETQYF.

With respect to this clone: At one end the junction does not follow the germline gene, possibly because of a read error. The chain uses TRBV29-1 and TRBJ2-1; TRBD1 aligns across 8 bases. Per germline, CDR1 SQVTM and CDR2 ANQGSEA. The length of the CDR3 is 16 residues. The CDR3, as DNA: TGCAGCGTGGAAGGACAGGGCCCTAGCTCCTACAATGAGCAGTTCTTC. Its translation: CSVEGQGPSSYNEQFF.

CDR3 protein: CASSQDDKGQVGEGGKDIQYF. The CDR3 coding sequence is TGCGCCAGCAGCCAAGATGATAAAGGACAGGTCGGGGAAGGGGGGAAGGATATTCAGTACTTC. V is TRBV4-1 and J is TRBJ2-4; a weak D match, TRBD1 (7 bases). Germline CDR1 reads MGHRA; CDR2 reads YSYEKL. With 0 bases removed from V and 10 bases from J, the gap between germline ends came to 34 bases. CDR3 length equals 21 residues.

The chain couples TRBV6-5 to TRBJ1-1, with TRBD1 identical over 7 bases. CDR3 size: 14 residues. With V trimmed by 8 bases and J by 4 bases, 10 bases remained unmatched. Germline CDR1 MNHEY, CDR2 SVGAGI. The CDR3 is CASGRQGKATEAFF. CDR3 nucleotide sequence: TGTGCCAGCGGTCGACAGGGTAAAGCCACTGAAGCTTTCTTT.

V is TRBV2 and J is TRBJ1-4; D is possibly TRBD1 (5 bases). The length of the CDR3 is 13 residues. CDR1 SNHLY and CDR2 FYNNEI come from the germline V gene. V was pared by 2 bases and J by 6 bases, with 7 bases between. The CDR3 DNA is TGTGCCAGCAGTGAAACGGGGGATGAAAAACTGTTTTTT. Protein product: CASSETGDEKLFF. Combining the CDR3 with reference TRBV2 and TRBJ1-4 gives the whole variable domain EPEVTQTPSHQVTQMGQEVILRCVPISNHLYFYWYRQILGQKVEFLVSFYNNEISEKSEIFDDQFSVERPDGSNFTLKIRSTKLEDSAMYFCASSETGDEKLFFGSGTQLSVL.

The chain combines TRBV5-1 with TRBJ2-4; tentative D call: TRBD1 (6 bases). The germline gives CDR1 SGHRS, CDR2 YFSETQ. CDR3 length: 15 amino acids. V was clipped by 0 bases and J by 6 bases, with 13 bases between them. The CDR3 coding sequence is TGCGCCAGCAGCTTGGGTACAGGGCCCTTAAACATTCAGTACTTC. Amino acids: CASSLGTGPLNIQYF.

J is TRBJ2-1 and V is TRBV12-5; TRBD2 matches 9 bases. V shed 0 bases and J 3 bases; nucleotides not matched to a gene: 9. The germline gives CDR1 LGHNT, CDR2 FRNRAP. This CDR3 comprises 18 residues. CDR3 DNA: TGTGCTAGTGGTTTGGTAAAAGCGGGGGGAGCTAACTACAATGAGCAGTTCTTC. This translates into CASGLVKAGGANYNEQFF.

V and J are TRBV29-1 and TRBJ2-5, with 7 bases aligning to TRBD2. The CDR3 totals 15 residues. The trim removed 5 bases at V and 4 bases at J, leaving 13 bases unmatched. The germline V gene encodes CDR1 SQVTM and CDR2 ANQGSEA. In DNA, the CDR3 is TGCAGCGTTAGTCCGGGAGGAGAGGAGGGAGAGACCCAGTACTTC. Translated: CSVSPGGEEGETQYF.